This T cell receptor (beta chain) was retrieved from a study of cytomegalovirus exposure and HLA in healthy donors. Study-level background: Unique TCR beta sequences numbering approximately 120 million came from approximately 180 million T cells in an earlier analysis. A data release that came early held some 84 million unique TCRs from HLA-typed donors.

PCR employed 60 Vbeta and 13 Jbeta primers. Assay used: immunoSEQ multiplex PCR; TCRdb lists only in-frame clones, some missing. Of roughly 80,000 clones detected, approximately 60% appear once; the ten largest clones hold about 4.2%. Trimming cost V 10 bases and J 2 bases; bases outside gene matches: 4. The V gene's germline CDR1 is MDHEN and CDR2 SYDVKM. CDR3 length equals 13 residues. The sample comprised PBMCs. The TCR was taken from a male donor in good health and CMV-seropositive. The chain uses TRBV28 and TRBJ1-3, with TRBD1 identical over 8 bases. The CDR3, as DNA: TGTGCCACCGAGACAGGGGCTGGAAACACCATATATTTT. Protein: CATETGAGNTIYF.